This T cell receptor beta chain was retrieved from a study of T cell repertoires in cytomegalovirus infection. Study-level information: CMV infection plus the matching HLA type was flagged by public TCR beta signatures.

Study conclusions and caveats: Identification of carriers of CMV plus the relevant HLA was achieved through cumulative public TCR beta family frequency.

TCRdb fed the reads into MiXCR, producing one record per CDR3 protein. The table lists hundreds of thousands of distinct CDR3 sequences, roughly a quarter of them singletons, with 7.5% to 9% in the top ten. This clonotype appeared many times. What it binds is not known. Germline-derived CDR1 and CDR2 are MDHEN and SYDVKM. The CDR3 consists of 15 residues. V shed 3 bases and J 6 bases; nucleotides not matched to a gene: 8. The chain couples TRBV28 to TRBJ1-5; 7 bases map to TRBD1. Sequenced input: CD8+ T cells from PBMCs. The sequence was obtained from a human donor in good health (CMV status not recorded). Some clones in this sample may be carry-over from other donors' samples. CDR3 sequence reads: CASSLLQGPGQPQHF. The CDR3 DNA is TGTGCCAGCAGTTTGTTACAGGGGCCGGGTCAGCCCCAGCATTTT.